This T cell receptor beta chain was recovered during a study of cytomegalovirus exposure and HLA in healthy donors. Trimming shortened V by 2 bases and J by 0 bases, and 8 bases separated the two germline ends. The CDR3 runs 14 residues. From germline, CDR1 is SNHLY and CDR2 FYNNEI. Profiling relied on immunoSEQ multiplex PCR, and the TCRdb table lists in-frame clones only, not all of them. The sample records about 200,000 clones, around 86% being singletons. The clonotype originates from a woman between 18 and 29 years old in good health and CMV-seronegative. Sequencing was carried out using PBMCs. This chain joins TRBV2 and TRBJ2-7; D is unclear. In DNA form, the CDR3 reads TGTGCCAGCAGTGAACTACGATCCTCCTACGAGCAGTACTTC. Residues: CASSELRSSYEQYF.